This is a list of T cell receptor beta chains from one sample in a study of PD-1 blockade in mismatch repair-deficient tumors. Clones were sequenced by immunoSEQ multiplex PCR, and TCRdb holds only the in-frame ones, with some missing. The table records tens of thousands of clones, around 84% of them present only once. The sequenced sample was PBMCs, obtained before pembrolizumab treatment. These receptors came from an adult with mismatch repair-deficient cancer. The CDR3 runs from the conserved cysteine through the conserved F or W. The D gene is left open where the match is weak. The size field is filled for only some rows; it gives once, few, many or a size class.

length	V	size	J	D	DNA	CDR3
15	TRBV6-1	NA	TRBJ2-5	NA	TGTGCCAGCAGTGAGTTAAGGGGCTCGTGGGAGACCCAGTACTTC	CASSELRGSWETQYF
13	TRBV10-3	NA	TRBJ1-2	TRBD1	TGTGCCATCAGAGACAGGGATAACTATGGCTACACCTTC	CAIRDRDNYGYTF
15	TRBV5-1	NA	TRBJ1-4	TRBD1	TGCGCCAGCAGCAGTACAGGGGGACTTAATGAAAAACTGTTTTTT	CASSSTGGLNEKLFF
14	TRBV7-9	few	TRBJ2-7	TRBD2	TGTGCCAGCAGCCCAATAGCGGGAGCAATCGAGCAGTACTTC	CASSPIAGAIEQYF
15	TRBV10-1	NA	TRBJ2-7	TRBD2	TGCGCCAGCAGCCCTAGCGGGTGCCCCTCCTACGAGCAGTACTTC	CASSPSGCPSYEQYF
14	TRBV5-1	NA	TRBJ2-5	NA	TGCGCCAGCAGCATCGGGGACTTTGAAGAGACCCAGTACTTC	CASSIGDFEETQYF
13	TRBV5-1	NA	TRBJ1-1	NA	TGCGCCAGCAGCTGGGGAGGGGACACTGAAGCTTTCTTT	CASSWGGDTEAFF
12	TRBV29-1	NA	TRBJ2-1	NA	TGCAGCGTTGACCCTAGCCCTCATGAGCAGTTCTTC	CSVDPSPHEQFF
14	TRBV4-1	NA	TRBJ2-7	TRBD1	TGCGCCAGCAGCCAGGGACAGGAGTATTACGAGCAGTACTTC	CASSQGQEYYEQYF
15	TRBV27	NA	TRBJ2-7	NA	TGTGCCAGCAGTTTAGGAGGGGGGGAAGGGAGCGAGCAGTACTTC	CASSLGGGEGSEQYF